Following are 27 T cell receptor beta chains from one sample sequenced in a study of response to subunit inactivated influenza vaccine. A single record per CDR3 protein comes from TCRdb applying MiXCR to the RT-PCR reads. Among 500,000 to 550,000 distinct CDR3 sequences listed, approximately 22% were seen once. These same records also appear under a second study, on T cells expressing NK-cell markers. That work adds: Generation of TCR beta cDNA was performed by 5'RACE template switching incorporating UMIs.

The sample was CD4+ T cells sorted from PBMCs, taken approximately 13 days after vaccination. Every receptor here comes from a man between 45 and 60 years old who received an inactivated influenza vaccine.

The chain employs TRBV20-1 and TRBJ2-7; 7 nucleotides align to TRBD1. CDR1 and CDR2 from the germline V gene are DFQATT and SNEGSKA (reference sequence). This CDR3 has 12 amino acids. CDR3 residues: CRGDGDSYEQYF. The CDR3 DNA sequence: TGCAGGGGGGACGGGGACAGCTACGAGCAGTACTTC.

This clonotype showed up just a few times. V usage is TRBV9 and J usage is TRBJ2-2, with 15 bases lining up with TRBD2. Per the germline V gene, CDR1 is SGDLS and CDR2 is YYNGEE. This CDR3 contains 19 residues. J lost 5 bases, V lost 0 bases, and 8 bases had no gene match. The CDR3 bases are TGTGCCAGCAGCGTAGGAGGACTAGCGGGAGGGCCAGGGACCGGGGAGCTGTTTTTT. Its protein product is CASSVGGLAGGPGTGELFF.

This clonotype was observed a few times. CDR3 coding DNA: TGTGCCAGCAGCTTGGACATAGGCGCGGTTCCTGAAGCTTTCTTT. This encodes CASSLDIGAVPEAFF. The V and J genes are TRBV5-5 and TRBJ1-1; D gene uncertain. Germline assignment: CDR1 SGHKS and CDR2 YYEKEE (reference sequence). This CDR3 region has 15 residues. The V gene lost 0 bases and the J gene lost 6 bases, with 15 bases spanning the gap. The full variable domain, its missing parts supplied by reference TRBV5-5 and TRBJ1-1, is DAGVTQSPTHLIKTRGQQVTLRCSPISGHKSVSWYQQVLGQGPQFIFQYYEKEERGRGNFPDRFSARQFPNYSSELNVNALLLGDSALYLCASSLDIGAVPEAFFGQGTRLTVV.

This clonotype was seen a handful of times. The CDR3 sequence is CASSPQDTFYGYTF. CDR3 bases: TGCGCCAGCAGCCCACAGGATACTTTCTATGGCTACACCTTC. The chain is built from TRBV5-1 and TRBJ1-2; possibly TRBD1 for D (5 bases). CDR3 size: 14 residues. The V gene lost 4 bases and the J gene lost 4 bases, with 14 bases spanning the gap. CDR1 and CDR2 from the germline V gene are SGHRS and YFSETQ.

This clonotype showed up just a few times. J is TRBJ2-3 and V is TRBV10-3; 7 bases match TRBD2. After removal of 6 bases from V and 5 bases from J, the junction contained 5 bases not matched to a gene. This CDR3 comprises 13 residues. Germline lookup yields CDR1 ENHRY and CDR2 SYGVKD. The CDR3, as DNA: TGTGCCATCAGGGGGGGGTCTGAAGATACGCAGTATTTT. Translated: CAIRGGSEDTQYF.

The chain carries TRBV7-6 and TRBJ1-1, with 9 bases that match TRBD1. This CDR3 is 14 amino acids long. Germline trimming cut 0 bases from V and 4 bases from J; bases unmatched to any gene: 0. Germline CDR1 is SGHVS and CDR2 is FNYEAQ. CDR3 loop: CASSLAQGATEAFF. The CDR3 DNA follows: TGTGCCAGCAGCTTAGCACAGGGGGCCACTGAAGCTTTCTTT.

This clonotype turned up a few times. The V gene is TRBV12-3 or TRBV12-4, the J gene TRBJ1-5; TRBD1 aligns across 9 bases. V lost 6 bases to trimming and J lost 0 bases; unmatched junction nucleotides: 6. This CDR3 is built from 16 residues. The CDR3 is CASRAGTGYSNQPQHF. CDR3 in DNA: TGTGCCAGCAGAGCCGGGACAGGGTATAGCAATCAGCCCCAGCATTTT.

DNA of the CDR3: TGTGCCACCAGTGATTCAGACGGGGGTACGACAGATACGCAGTATTTT. It encodes CATSDSDGGTTDTQYF. J is TRBJ2-3 and V is TRBV24-1; D is possibly TRBD2 (6 bases). The V gene's germline CDR1 is KGHDR and CDR2 SFDVKD. The CDR3 extends over 16 amino acids. V was clipped by 2 bases and J by 3 bases, with 14 bases between them.

The V and J genes are TRBV5-5 and TRBJ2-1; 15 positions match TRBD2. This CDR3 spans 16 amino acids. V lost 4 bases and J lost 7; bases outside the gene matches: 6. Germline V lookup: CDR1 SGHKS, CDR2 YYEKEE (reference sequence). Here the CDR3 reads CASSTAGLAGGNEQFF. The CDR3 DNA reads TGTGCCAGCAGCACGGCGGGACTAGCGGGGGGTAATGAGCAGTTCTTC. The full variable domain, completed using reference TRBV5-5 and TRBJ2-1, is DAGVTQSPTHLIKTRGQQVTLRCSPISGHKSVSWYQQVLGQGPQFIFQYYEKEERGRGNFPDRFSARQFPNYSSELNVNALLLGDSALYLCASSTAGLAGGNEQFFGPGTRLTVL.

The chain joins TRBV9 to TRBJ2-7, with TRBD2 as a possible D gene (5 bases). Germline CDR1 SGDLS, CDR2 YYNGEE. V lost 0 bases, J lost 6 bases, and 16 bases lay in between. The CDR3 extends over 15 amino acids. CDR3 sequence (DNA): TGTGCCAGCAGCGTAGATTCCCTACTAGGACGCGAGCAGTACTTC. It yields the protein CASSVDSLLGREQYF.

This chain links TRBV12-3 or TRBV12-4 with TRBJ1-2; D remains unclear. Trimming removed 6 bases at V and 3 bases at J, with 8 bases between. This CDR3 region has 12 residues. The CDR3 DNA is TGTGCCAGCAGCCCGACGGACTATGGCTACACCTTC. Translating gives CASSPTDYGYTF.

The chain couples TRBV28 to TRBJ2-5; D gene ambiguous. The V and J ends lost 2 bases and 4 bases respectively, with 8 bases between them. Per the germline V gene, CDR1 is MDHEN and CDR2 is SYDVKM. This CDR3 is 13 amino acids long. The CDR3 DNA reads TGTGCCAGCAGTTTACCCAATTTAGAGACCCAGTACTTC. This gives the protein CASSLPNLETQYF.

This clonotype was seen only a few times. The chain links TRBV7-2 to TRBJ2-7; D is unresolved. The germline V gene encodes CDR1 SGHTA and CDR2 FQGNSA. V lost 5 bases and J lost 7, with 21 bases in between. The CDR3 runs 15 residues. The CDR3 sequence: CASSPTDGVRGEQYF. CDR3 in DNA: TGTGCCAGCAGCCCGACCGACGGTGTACGTGGGGAGCAGTACTTC.

The V call is TRBV20-1, the J call TRBJ2-3, with 8 bases aligning to TRBD2. The CDR3 is 13 amino acids. The germline gives CDR1 DFQATT, CDR2 SNEGSKA (reference sequence). Unmatched junction bases numbered 4, after V lost 6 bases and J lost 2 bases. CDR3 in DNA: TGCAGTGCCCAGACTAGCGCCACAGATACGCAGTATTTT. As protein: CSAQTSATDTQYF.

This chain connects TRBV12-3 or TRBV12-4 to TRBJ2-7; D is uncertain. V lost 5 bases and J 3 bases, leaving 8 bases between the germline ends. The length of the CDR3 is 12 residues. CDR3 sequence reads: CASSPAFYEQYF. In DNA form, the CDR3 reads TGTGCCAGCAGTCCCGCCTTCTACGAGCAGTACTTC.

As for this clonotype: This CDR3 is missing its conserved last phenylalanine or tryptophan, likely due to a read error. The chain couples TRBV5-1 to TRBJ2-2; 7 bases line up with TRBD1. Germline V gene data show CDR1 as SGHRS and CDR2 as YFSETQ. The V gene end was trimmed by 1 base and the J gene end by 3 bases; junction bases not matched to a gene: 3. The CDR3 has 15 residues. The CDR3 sequence: CASSLRDRYTGELFS. The CDR3 DNA reads TGCGCCAGCAGCTTGCGGGACAGATACACCGGGGAGCTGTTTTCT.

This clonotype showed up just a few times. This chain joins TRBV29-1 and TRBJ2-2; 8 bases line up with TRBD1. This CDR3 spans 14 amino acids. V was pared by 7 bases and J by 1 base, with 5 bases of the junction left unmatched. The germline CDR1 and CDR2 sequences are SQVTM and ANQGSEA. The CDR3 nucleotides read TGCAGCGGCCGAGGACAGGGGAACACCGGGGAGCTGTTTTTT. It encodes CSGRGQGNTGELFF.

J is TRBJ2-1 and V is TRBV20-1; D perhaps matches TRBD1 (6 bases). V gave up 4 bases and J gave up 0 bases, with 10 bases separating them. The CDR3 has 14 amino acids. Looked up from germline, CDR1 is DFQATT and CDR2 is SNEGSKA (reference sequence). CDR3: CSAIRDTSYNEQFF. CDR3 in DNA: TGCAGTGCTATCCGGGACACCTCCTACAATGAGCAGTTCTTC.

V gene TRBV5-6 combines with J gene TRBJ2-2; unclear D gene. The V end was cut by 2 bases, the J end by 6 bases, with 11 bases between. Germline-derived CDR1 and CDR2 are SGHDT and YYEEEE. The CDR3 is made up of 14 amino acids. The CDR3 DNA follows: TGTGCCAGCAGCTTATCTGCCTACGCCGGGGAGCTGTTTTTT. Translated, it gives CASSLSAYAGELFF.

V usage is TRBV10-3 and J usage is TRBJ1-4; TRBD1 aligns across 11 bases. J was trimmed by 9 bases and V by 0 bases; bases with no gene match: 3. The CDR3 length is 15 residues. Germline CDR1 is ENHRY and CDR2 is SYGVKD. CDR3: CAISESGQGVQKLFF. CDR3 bases: TGTGCCATCAGTGAGTCGGGACAGGGGGTTCAAAAACTGTTTTTT.

The CDR3 coding sequence is TGTGCCAGCAGCTTCCAGGGGGTCTATGGCTACACCTTC. It translates to CASSFQGVYGYTF. The chain recombines TRBV7-2 with TRBJ1-2, with TRBD1 identical over 7 bases. This CDR3 is 13 amino acids long. V lost 3 bases and J lost 4; bases outside the gene matches: 2. Germline assignment: CDR1 SGHTA and CDR2 FQGNSA.

This clonotype was counted between two and nine times. The chain links TRBV15 to TRBJ1-3; D uncertain. V was pared by 0 bases and J by 6 bases, with 21 bases between. The germline gives CDR1 LNHNV, CDR2 YYDKDF (reference sequence). CDR3 length: 18 residues. Written as DNA, the CDR3 is TGTGCCACCAGCAGAGATCTCAAAGCAGGTGGGCGAGAAAACACCATATATTTT. Translating gives CATSRDLKAGGRENTIYF.

This clonotype showed up just a few times. The chain is built from TRBV30 and TRBJ1-1; D is unresolved. Looked up from germline, CDR1 is GTSNPN and CDR2 is SVGIG (reference sequence). The CDR3 length is 13 residues. The V gene lost 8 bases and the J gene lost 0 bases, with 13 bases spanning the gap. The chain's CDR3 is CAGGFHMNTEAFF. In nucleotides, the CDR3 is TGTGCCGGAGGTTTCCACATGAACACTGAAGCTTTCTTT.

The J gene is TRBJ1-4, the V gene TRBV12-3 or TRBV12-4; maybe TRBD1 (6 bases). CDR3 length: 14 amino acids. V lost 11 bases and J 2 bases, leaving 15 bases between the germline ends. The CDR3: CAVSRTGTNEKLFF. CDR3 DNA: TGTGCCGTCAGCCGAACAGGGACTAATGAAAAACTGTTTTTT.

This clonotype occurred a few times. J is TRBJ2-3 and V is TRBV7-8, with D perhaps TRBD2 (6 bases). The CDR3 is 16 amino acids. V lost 5 bases, J lost 1 base, and 16 bases lay in between. Germline values: CDR1 SGHVS, CDR2 FQNEAQ. The CDR3 is CASSRQEGSGTDTQYF. The CDR3 DNA is TGTGCCAGCAGCCGCCAGGAGGGGTCGGGCACAGATACGCAGTATTTT.

This clonotype was seen only a few times. The chain joins TRBV27 to TRBJ2-7, with 9 bases matching TRBD1. Germline V gene sequence: CDR1 MNHEY, CDR2 SMNVEV (reference sequence). V shed 5 bases, J shed 2 bases, and the junction held 10 bases outside the gene matches. This CDR3 region has 16 residues. The CDR3, as DNA: TGTGCCAGCAGTCCACTCCGACAGGGGGGAACCTACGAGCAGTACTTC. Its protein product is CASSPLRQGGTYEQYF.

The chain uses TRBV5-5 and TRBJ2-7; the D call may be TRBD1 or TRBD2 (6 bases each). There are 16 residues in the CDR3. Per germline, CDR1 SGHKS and CDR2 YYEKEE (reference sequence). The V and J ends lost 4 bases and 5 bases respectively, with 22 bases between them. The CDR3 protein is CASSVLSGTQGNEQYF. In DNA, the CDR3 is TGTGCCAGCAGCGTCCTCTCTGGGACTCAGGGGAACGAGCAGTACTTC.